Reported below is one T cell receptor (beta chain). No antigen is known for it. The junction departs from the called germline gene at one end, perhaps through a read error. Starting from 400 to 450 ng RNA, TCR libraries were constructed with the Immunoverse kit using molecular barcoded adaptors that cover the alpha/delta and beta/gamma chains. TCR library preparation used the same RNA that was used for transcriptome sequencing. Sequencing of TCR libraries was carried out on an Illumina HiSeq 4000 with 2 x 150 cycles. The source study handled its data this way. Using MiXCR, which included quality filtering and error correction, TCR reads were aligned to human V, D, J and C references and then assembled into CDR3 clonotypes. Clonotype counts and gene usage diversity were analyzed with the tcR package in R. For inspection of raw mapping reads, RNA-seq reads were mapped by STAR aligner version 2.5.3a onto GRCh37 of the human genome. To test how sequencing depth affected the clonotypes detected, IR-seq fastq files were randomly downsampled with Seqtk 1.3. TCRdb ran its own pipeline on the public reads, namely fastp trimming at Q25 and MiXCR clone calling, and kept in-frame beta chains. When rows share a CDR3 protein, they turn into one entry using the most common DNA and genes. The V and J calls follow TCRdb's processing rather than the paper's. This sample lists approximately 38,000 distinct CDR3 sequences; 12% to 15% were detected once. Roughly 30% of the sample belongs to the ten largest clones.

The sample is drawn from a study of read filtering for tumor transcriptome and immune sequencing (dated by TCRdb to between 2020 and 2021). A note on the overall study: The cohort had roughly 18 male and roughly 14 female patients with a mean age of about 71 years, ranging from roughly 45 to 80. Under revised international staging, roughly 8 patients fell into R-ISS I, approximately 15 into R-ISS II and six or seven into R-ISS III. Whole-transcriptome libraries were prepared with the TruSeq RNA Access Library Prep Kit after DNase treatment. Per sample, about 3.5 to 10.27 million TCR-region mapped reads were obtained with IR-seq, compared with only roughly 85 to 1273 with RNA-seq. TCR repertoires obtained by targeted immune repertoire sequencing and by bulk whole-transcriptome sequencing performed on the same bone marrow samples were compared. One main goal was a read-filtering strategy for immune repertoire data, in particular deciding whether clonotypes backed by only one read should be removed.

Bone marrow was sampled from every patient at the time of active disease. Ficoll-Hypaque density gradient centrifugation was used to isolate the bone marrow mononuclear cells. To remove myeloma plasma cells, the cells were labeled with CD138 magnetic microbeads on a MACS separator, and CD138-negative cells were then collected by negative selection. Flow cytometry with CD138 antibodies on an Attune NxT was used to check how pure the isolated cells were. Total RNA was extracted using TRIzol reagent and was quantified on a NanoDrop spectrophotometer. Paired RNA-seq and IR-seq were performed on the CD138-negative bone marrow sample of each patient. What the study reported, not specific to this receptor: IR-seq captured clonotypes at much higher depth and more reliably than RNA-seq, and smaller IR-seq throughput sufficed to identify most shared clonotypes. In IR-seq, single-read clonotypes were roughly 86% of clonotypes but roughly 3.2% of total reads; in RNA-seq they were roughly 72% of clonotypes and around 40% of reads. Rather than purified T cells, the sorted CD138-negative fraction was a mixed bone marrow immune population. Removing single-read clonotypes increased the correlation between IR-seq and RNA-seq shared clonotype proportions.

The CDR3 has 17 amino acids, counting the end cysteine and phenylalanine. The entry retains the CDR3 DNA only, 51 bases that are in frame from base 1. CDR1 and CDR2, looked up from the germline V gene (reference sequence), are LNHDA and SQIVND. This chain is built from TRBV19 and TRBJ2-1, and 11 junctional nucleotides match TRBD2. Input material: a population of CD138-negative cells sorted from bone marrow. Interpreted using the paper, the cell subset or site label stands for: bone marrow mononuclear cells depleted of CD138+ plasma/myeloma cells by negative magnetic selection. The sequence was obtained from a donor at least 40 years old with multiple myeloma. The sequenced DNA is TGCGCCAGTAGTACCAGGATTAGCGGGGGGGCCATGGATGAGCAGTTCTTC. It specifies CASSTRISGGAMDEQFF.